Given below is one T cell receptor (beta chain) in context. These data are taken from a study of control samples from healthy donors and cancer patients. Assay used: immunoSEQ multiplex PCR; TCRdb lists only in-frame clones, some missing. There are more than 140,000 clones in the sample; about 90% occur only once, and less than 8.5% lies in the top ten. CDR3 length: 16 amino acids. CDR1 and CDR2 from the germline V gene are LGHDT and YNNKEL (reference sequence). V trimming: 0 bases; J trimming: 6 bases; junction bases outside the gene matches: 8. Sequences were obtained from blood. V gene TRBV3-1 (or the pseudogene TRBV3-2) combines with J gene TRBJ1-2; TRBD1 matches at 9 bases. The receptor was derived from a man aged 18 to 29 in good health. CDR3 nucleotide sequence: TGTGCCAGCAGCCAAGATGGGACAGGGCGTTTTAATGGCTACACCTTC. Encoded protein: CASSQDGTGRFNGYTF.